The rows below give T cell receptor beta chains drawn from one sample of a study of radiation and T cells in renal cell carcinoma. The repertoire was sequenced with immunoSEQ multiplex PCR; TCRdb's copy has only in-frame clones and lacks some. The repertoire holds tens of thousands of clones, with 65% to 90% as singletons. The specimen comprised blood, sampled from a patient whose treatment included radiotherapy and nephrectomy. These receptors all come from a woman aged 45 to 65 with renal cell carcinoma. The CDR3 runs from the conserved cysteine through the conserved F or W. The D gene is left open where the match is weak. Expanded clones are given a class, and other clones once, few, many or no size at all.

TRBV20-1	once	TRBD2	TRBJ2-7	CSAAGAEQYF	TGCAGTGCAGCGGGGGCGGAGCAGTACTTC
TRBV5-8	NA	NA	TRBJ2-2	CASSLAPTGELFF	TGTGCCAGCAGCTTGGCTCCCACCGGGGAGCTGTTTTTT
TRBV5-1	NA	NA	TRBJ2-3	CASSSPSRDTQYF	TGCGCCAGCAGCTCGCCATCGAGAGATACGCAGTATTTT
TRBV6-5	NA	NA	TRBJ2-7	CAGRQEHDEQYF	TGTGCCGGCAGGCAAGAACATGACGAGCAGTACTTC
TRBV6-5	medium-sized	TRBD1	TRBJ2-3	CASMDRGRTDTQYF	TGTGCCAGCATGGACAGGGGGCGGACAGATACGCAGTATTTT
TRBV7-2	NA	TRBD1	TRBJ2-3	CASSPGQGWDTQYF	TGTGCCAGCAGCCCGGGACAGGGCTGGGATACGCAGTATTTT
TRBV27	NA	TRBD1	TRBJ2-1	CASSIRTGPNEQFF	TGTGCCAGCAGTATAAGGACAGGGCCCAATGAGCAGTTCTTC
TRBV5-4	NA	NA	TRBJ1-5	CASSTRDSNQPQHF	TGTGCCAGCAGTACCCGGGACAGCAATCAGCCCCAGCATTTT
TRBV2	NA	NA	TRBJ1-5	CASSLSAYSNQPQHF	TGTGCCAGCAGCTTAAGTGCTTATAGCAATCAGCCCCAGCATTTT
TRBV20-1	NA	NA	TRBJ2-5	CSAARETQYF	TGCAGTGCTGCTCGGGAGACCCAGTACTTC
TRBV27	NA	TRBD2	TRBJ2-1	CASSFWGRAYNEQFF	TGTGCCAGCAGTTTTTGGGGGAGGGCGTATAATGAGCAGTTCTTC
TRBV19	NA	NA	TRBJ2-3	CASTMRLHTDTQYF	TGTGCCAGTACTATGCGGCTGCACACAGATACGCAGTATTTT
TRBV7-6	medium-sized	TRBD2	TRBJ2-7	CASSLTTSGSYEQYF	TGTGCCAGCAGCCTAACGACTAGCGGGAGTTACGAGCAGTACTTC
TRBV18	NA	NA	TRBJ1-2	CASSRDRTSNYGYTF	TGTGCCAGCTCACGAGACAGGACATCTAACTATGGCTACACCTTC
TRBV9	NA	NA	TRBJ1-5	CASSVSGNQPQHF	TGTGCCAGCAGCGTATCAGGGAATCAGCCCCAGCATTTT
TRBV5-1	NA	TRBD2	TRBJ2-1	CASSTSGRGNEQFF	TGCGCCAGCAGTACTAGCGGGAGAGGTAATGAGCAGTTCTTC
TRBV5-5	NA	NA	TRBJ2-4	CASSLLGTPSLF	TGTGCCAGCAGCCTGCTAGGGACCCCCTCTTTATTC
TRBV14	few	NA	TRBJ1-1	CASSQEGSPLDTEAFF	TGTGCCAGCAGCCAAGAAGGTTCGCCTTTGGACACTGAAGCTTTCTTT